This T cell receptor (beta chain) was recovered during a study of response to subunit inactivated influenza vaccine. In TCRdb, the RT-PCR reads were re-called with MiXCR into one record per CDR3 protein. Among about 480,000 distinct CDR3 sequences listed, about a tenth were seen once. Germline CDR1 reads LGHDT; CDR2 reads YNNKEL (reference sequence). The CDR3 is 17 residues long. Unmatched junction bases numbered 9, after V lost 3 bases and J lost 0 bases. The sequencing here drew on PBMCs from blood, taken roughly 6 weeks after vaccination. V and J are TRBV3-1 and TRBJ2-5, with 8 bases identical to TRBD2. This clonotype was sampled from a middle-aged man who received an inactivated influenza vaccine. The CDR3 sequence: CASSQLTSGPYQETQYF. The CDR3 region has the DNA TGTGCCAGCAGCCAGCTAACTAGCGGACCGTACCAAGAGACCCAGTACTTC.